These 25 T cell receptor beta chains were all obtained from the same sample, sequenced in a study of blood T cell repertoires in COVID-19. The data were produced by immunoSEQ multiplex PCR, yet TCRdb's version contains in-frame clones alone and is incomplete. This table has about 140,000 clones, 79% appearing once. The sample comprised peripheral blood. Every receptor here comes from a man aged 60 to 69 with acute or convalescent COVID-19.

The V gene is TRBV6-1, the J gene TRBJ2-3; weak D call: TRBD2 (6 bases). Germline values: CDR1 MNHNS, CDR2 SASEGT. Trimming took 0 bases from V and 5 from J, leaving 6 bases between them. This CDR3 spans 13 amino acids. The CDR3 sequence is CASSEARGDTQYF. CDR3 DNA sequence: TGTGCCAGCAGTGAAGCGCGGGGAGATACGCAGTATTTT.

The chain carries TRBV30 and TRBJ2-7, with TRBD2 matching 9 bases. The CDR3 is made up of 15 amino acids. Germline V gene lookup returns CDR1 GTSNPN and CDR2 SVGIG (reference sequence). The trim removed 4 bases at V and 2 bases at J, leaving 9 bases unmatched. The CDR3 here is CAWTGQLAGTYEQYF. The CDR3 DNA is TGTGCCTGGACCGGGCAACTAGCGGGCACCTACGAGCAGTACTTC.

This clone showed up just once. This chain uses TRBV6-5 with TRBJ2-1; 8 positions match TRBD2. The germline gives CDR1 MNHEY, CDR2 SVGAGI. Trimming cost V 5 bases and J 2 bases; bases outside gene matches: 5. The CDR3 consists of 15 residues. CDR3 in DNA: TGTGCCAGCAGTCCACTAGCGGTAACCTACAATGAGCAGTTCTTC. Translation gives CASSPLAVTYNEQFF.

The V and J genes are TRBV18 and TRBJ1-1; D gene ambiguous. Germline assignment: CDR1 KGHSH and CDR2 LQKENI. The germline V and J ends were trimmed by 0 bases and 1 base, with 18 bases remaining between them. The CDR3 runs 18 residues. CDR3 sequence (DNA): TGTGCCAGCTCACCACCGGGCGGTCGGGCAGGAGGGAACACTGAAGCTTTCTTT. This encodes CASSPPGGRAGGNTEAFF.

The genes are TRBV28 and TRBJ2-7; D unclear. Germline-derived CDR1 and CDR2 are MDHEN and SYDVKM. The CDR3 is 11 residues long. The V and J ends lost 6 bases and 6 bases respectively, with 9 bases between them. The CDR3 loop reads CASSPFREQYF. The CDR3 DNA reads as TGTGCCAGCAGCCCCTTCCGCGAGCAGTACTTC.

The chain uses TRBV6-5 and TRBJ2-7; D may be TRBD1 (6 bases). Trimming took off 6 bases at V and 1 base at J, with 10 bases between the two ends. CDR3 length: 13 residues. The V gene's germline CDR1 is MNHEY and CDR2 SVGAGI. Written as DNA, the CDR3 is TGTGCCAGCAGCCGACAGGCGTCCTACGAGCAGTACTTC. Translating gives CASSRQASYEQYF.

The rearrangement links TRBV30 to TRBJ2-7; D may be TRBD2 (5 bases). The germline V and J ends were trimmed by 5 bases and 6 bases, with 14 bases remaining between them. The CDR3 covers 12 residues. The germline gives CDR1 GTSNPN, CDR2 SVGIG (reference sequence). The CDR3 bases are TGTGCCTGGGGTCCCAGCGGCAGCGAGCAGTACTTC. Residues: CAWGPSGSEQYF.

This clone came up once. This rearrangement joins TRBV28 to TRBJ1-6; 8 bases line up with TRBD1. Germline CDR1 and CDR2: MDHEN and SYDVKM. CDR3 length: 14 residues. V lost 8 bases and J lost 7; bases outside the gene matches: 7. CDR3 coding DNA: TGTGCCAGCCGCCTACAGGGGGGAAATTCACCCCTCCACTTT. Its protein product is CASRLQGGNSPLHF.

The V call is TRBV11-2, the J call TRBJ2-2; 12 bases agree with TRBD2. This CDR3 has 16 residues. J gave up 6 bases and V 2 bases, and 4 bases lay outside the gene matches. CDR1 and CDR2 (germline): SGHAT, FQNNGV. The CDR3 DNA sequence: TGTGCCAGCAGCTTAACCCCTAGCGGGAGGGCCGGGGAGCTGTTTTTT. Amino acid sequence: CASSLTPSGRAGELFF.

This clone appeared once. The V call is TRBV19, the J call TRBJ1-2; 7 nucleotides line up with TRBD1. The V gene end was trimmed by 3 bases and the J gene end by 1 base; junction bases not matched to a gene: 5. There are 15 residues in the CDR3. CDR1 and CDR2 from the germline V gene are LNHDA and SQIVND (reference sequence). The CDR3 nucleotides read TGTGCCAGTAGTATGCCGAACAGGGGTAACTATGGCTACACCTTC. This sequence encodes CASSMPNRGNYGYTF.

This chain joins TRBV5-1 and TRBJ2-1; the match to TRBD2 covers 8 bases. The CDR3 runs to 12 residues. Germline CDR1 SGHRS, CDR2 YFSETQ. V trimming: 3 bases; J trimming: 15 bases; junction bases outside the gene matches: 8. CDR3 nucleotide sequence: TGCGCCAGCAGCTACCAAGCGGGAGCCATGTTCTTC. Translating gives CASSYQAGAMFF.

The J gene is TRBJ2-7, the V gene TRBV7-9; TRBD1 matches at 8 bases. The trim removed 3 bases at V and 6 bases at J, leaving 13 bases unmatched. The length of the CDR3 is 16 residues. Germline CDR1 is SEHNR and CDR2 is FQNEAQ (reference sequence). The CDR3 DNA follows: TGTGCCAGCAGCTTCTCTGGACAGGGAGGTGCTGGCGAGCAGTACTTC. It is translated as CASSFSGQGGAGEQYF.

The chain recombines TRBV5-6 with TRBJ2-7, with a tentative D call TRBD1 (6 bases). CDR1 is SGHDT, CDR2 YYEEEE, per germline. The CDR3 is 15 amino acids. The V end lost 0 bases, the J end lost 2 bases, and 12 bases lay between the germline ends. The CDR3 is CASSLVRGGTYEQYF. The CDR3 DNA is TGTGCCAGCAGCTTGGTGAGAGGGGGAACCTACGAGCAGTACTTC.

This sequence joins TRBV28 and TRBJ2-3, with a tentative D call TRBD1 (6 bases). From germline, CDR1 is MDHEN and CDR2 SYDVKM. V dropped 4 bases and J dropped 2 bases, with 13 bases sitting between them. This CDR3 has 15 residues. In nucleotides, the CDR3 is TGTGCCAGCAGTTCGGGACACCGATCCACAGATACGCAGTATTTT. It yields the protein CASSSGHRSTDTQYF.

Only one count was recorded for this clone. The chain employs TRBV7-2 and TRBJ2-1; tentative D call: TRBD1 (10 bases). The ends were cut back, 1 base at V and 8 bases at J, with 27 bases in the middle. Germline V lookup: CDR1 SGHTA, CDR2 FQGNSA. The CDR3 is 19 amino acids. The CDR3 sequence: CASSLGGGQGWTSVYEQFF. The CDR3 bases are TGTGCCAGCAGCTTAGGGGGGGGACAGGGGTGGACTAGCGTCTATGAGCAGTTCTTC.

V and J are TRBV19 and TRBJ2-1; D uncertain. Trimming stripped 5 bases from V and 6 bases from J, with 14 bases between. Germline-derived CDR1 and CDR2 are LNHDA and SQIVND (reference sequence). The CDR3 contains 14 residues. In nucleotides, the CDR3 is TGTGCCAGTAGTGAAAGGTCTAGGATCAATGAGCAGTTCTTC. It specifies CASSERSRINEQFF.

The chain links TRBV10-3 to TRBJ2-1; 16 positions match TRBD2. The CDR3 sequence is 18 residues long. Germline CDR1 and CDR2: ENHRY and SYGVKD. V trimming: 2 bases; J trimming: 1 base; junction bases outside the gene matches: 2. The CDR3 loop reads CAISEGTSGRVSYNEQFF. CDR3 sequence (DNA): TGTGCCATCAGTGAGGGGACTAGCGGGAGGGTGTCCTACAATGAGCAGTTCTTC.

The chain carries TRBV30 and TRBJ2-1; 11 bases align to TRBD2. The germline gives CDR1 GTSNPN, CDR2 SVGIG (reference sequence). V shed 8 bases and J 5 bases; nucleotides not matched to a gene: 11. The CDR3 is 15 residues long. The CDR3 sequence: CAGLAGGLPHNEQFF. The CDR3 nucleotides are TGTGCCGGATTAGCGGGAGGGCTCCCACACAATGAGCAGTTCTTC. The full variable domain, rest sourced from reference TRBV30 and TRBJ2-1, is SQTIHQWPATLVQPVGSPLSLECTVEGTSNPNLYWYRQAAGRGLQLLFYSVGIGQISSEVPQNLSASRPQDRQFILSSKKLLLSDSGFYLCAGLAGGLPHNEQFFGPGTRLTVL.

V and J are TRBV6-5 and TRBJ1-5; D possibly corresponds to TRBD1 (6 bases). V lost 5 bases and J lost 7, with 12 bases in between. Per the germline V gene, CDR1 is MNHEY and CDR2 is SVGAGI. The CDR3 is 13 residues long. The CDR3 sequence: CASSTGRKQPQHF. The CDR3 bases are TGTGCCAGCAGTACAGGGCGAAAACAGCCCCAGCATTTT.

The chain recombines TRBV19 with TRBJ2-7, with D possibly being TRBD1 (6 bases). The CDR3 spans 13 residues. V was clipped by 5 bases and J by 6 bases, with 14 bases between them. Germline CDR1 reads LNHDA; CDR2 reads SQIVND (reference sequence). The CDR3 coding sequence is TGTGCCAGTAGTTACAGGGTTCGGGGCGAGCAGTACTTC. Protein product: CASSYRVRGEQYF.

The gene calls are TRBV11-1 and TRBJ1-2, with D tentatively TRBD1 (6 bases). The germline V gene has CDR1 SGHAT and CDR2 FQDESV (reference sequence). Trimming took off 6 bases at V and 4 bases at J, with 21 bases between the two ends. The CDR3 loop spans 16 amino acids. The CDR3 spells CASSPSGQGRSYGYTF. In nucleotides, the CDR3 is TGTGCCAGCAGTCCCTCCGGGCAGGGGCGATCCTATGGCTACACCTTC.

The chain recombines TRBV4-3 with TRBJ2-5, with a weak D call TRBD1 (6 bases). V lost 0 bases to trimming and J lost 7 bases, with 6 bases between them. This CDR3 contains 12 residues. Germline V gives CDR1 LGHNA, CDR2 YSLEER. The chain's CDR3 is CASSQDRGTQYF. In DNA form, the CDR3 reads TGCGCCAGCAGCCAAGACAGGGGGACCCAGTACTTC.

The chain combines TRBV4-2 with TRBJ1-3; 9 bases are shared with TRBD1. V lost 4 bases to trimming and J lost 4 bases; unmatched junction nucleotides: 8. The CDR3 is made up of 16 amino acids. Germline values: CDR1 LGHNA, CDR2 YNFKEQ. CDR3 sequence: CASSLLRDREGNTIYF. The CDR3 nucleotides read TGTGCCAGCAGCCTCCTCCGGGACAGGGAAGGAAACACCATATATTTT.

In its sample, this clone was seen a few times. The V and J genes are TRBV28 and TRBJ1-5; D remains ambiguous. The germline V gene has CDR1 MDHEN and CDR2 SYDVKM. CDR3 length: 16 amino acids. The V gene lost 4 bases and the J gene lost 2 bases, with 15 bases spanning the gap. The CDR3 is CASSYPSYGGNQPQHF. The CDR3 DNA follows: TGTGCCAGCAGTTACCCCTCTTACGGGGGCAATCAGCCCCAGCATTTT.

V usage is TRBV19 and J usage is TRBJ2-1; the D gene is possibly TRBD1 (5 bases). Germline CDR1 LNHDA, CDR2 SQIVND (reference sequence). This CDR3 comprises 18 residues. Deletions cut 6 bases from V and 0 bases from J, with 21 bases between. The CDR3 nucleotides read TGTGCCAGTAGCGCAACCCGCCTTAGACAGAGCTCCTACAATGAGCAGTTCTTC. Translated, it gives CASSATRLRQSSYNEQFF.